The next 27 T cell receptor beta chains were all read from a single sample in a study of blood T cell repertoires in COVID-19. Only in-frame clones appear in the TCRdb table, and some are missing; sequencing was by immunoSEQ multiplex PCR. Counted here are about 250,000 clones, about 80% occurring once; the ten biggest clones make up about 10%. Specimen: peripheral blood. These receptor sequences come from a man at least 80 years old with acute or convalescent COVID-19.

This chain links TRBV28 with TRBJ1-1; TRBD1 agrees at 7 bases. The V gene end was trimmed by 4 bases and the J gene end by 7 bases; junction bases not matched to a gene: 9. The CDR3 consists of 14 residues. Germline loops: CDR1 MDHEN, CDR2 SYDVKM. In nucleotides, the CDR3 is TGTGCCAGCAGTTCGAACAGGGGTGGTGGTGAAGCTTTCTTT. Encoded protein: CASSSNRGGGEAFF.

The CDR3 sequence: CASSTLPGSGANVLTF. CDR3 bases: TGCGCCAGCAGTACACTACCGGGGTCTGGGGCCAACGTCCTGACTTTC. The V gene is TRBV5-1, the J gene TRBJ2-6; tentatively, D is TRBD2 (5 bases). Trimming shortened V by 5 bases and J by 1 base, and 13 bases separated the two germline ends. Germline CDR1 is SGHRS and CDR2 is YFSETQ. The CDR3 length is 16 residues.

The chain combines TRBV7-3 with TRBJ2-2, with 7 bases that match TRBD2. Germline-derived CDR1 and CDR2 are SGHTA and FQGTGA. The CDR3 extends over 17 amino acids. The V and J ends lost 6 bases and 4 bases, in that order; junction bases with no gene match: 14. This chain's CDR3 is CASSPLAGPGGTGELFF. In DNA form, the CDR3 reads TGTGCCAGCAGTCCCCTGGCGGGTCCGGGGGGCACCGGGGAGCTGTTTTTT.

This clone was seen once. The V gene is TRBV4-2, the J gene TRBJ2-7, with D unresolved. CDR1 is LGHNA, CDR2 YNFKEQ, per germline. Trimming stripped 1 base from V and 2 bases from J, with 12 bases between. This CDR3 region has 15 residues. CDR3 region: CASSQVTDTAYEQYF. The CDR3 bases are TGTGCCAGCAGCCAAGTTACTGACACAGCCTACGAGCAGTACTTC.

This clone appeared a few times. The chain is built from TRBV7-2 and TRBJ2-7; D unclear. V was pared by 1 base and J by 6 bases, with 10 bases between. CDR1 is SGHTA, CDR2 FQGNSA, per germline. This CDR3 is built from 13 residues. In DNA, the CDR3 is TGTGCCAGCAGCTTAGTCGCGGCGCGCGAGCAGTACTTC. Encoded protein: CASSLVAAREQYF. The variable domain in full, with the rest retrieved from reference TRBV7-2 and TRBJ2-7, is GAGVSQSPSNKVTEKGKDVELRCDPISGHTALYWYRQSLGQGLEFLIYFQGNSAPDKSGLPSDRFSAERTGGSVSTLTIQRTQQEDSAVYLCASSLVAAREQYFGPGTRLTVT.

This clone was detected only once. The chain is built from TRBV6-5 and TRBJ2-7; TRBD2 matches 9 bases. Trimming at V came to 0 bases and at J to 2 bases, leaving 5 bases not matched to a gene. The germline V gene encodes CDR1 MNHEY and CDR2 SVGAGI. The CDR3 consists of 16 residues. CDR3 sequence (DNA): TGTGCCAGCAGTTACTCGCGCCTAGCGGGACCCTACGAGCAGTACTTC. Amino acids: CASSYSRLAGPYEQYF.

The rearrangement links TRBV2 to TRBJ2-1, with D possibly TRBD2 on 6 matching bases. The CDR3 runs to 13 residues. Germline loops: CDR1 SNHLY, CDR2 FYNNEI. V lost 6 bases, J lost 6 bases, and 12 bases lay in between. CDR3 sequence (DNA): TGTGCCAGCAGCCTCAGGAGGGGCAATGAGCAGTTCTTC. It codes for CASSLRRGNEQFF.

The chain carries TRBV6-1 and TRBJ2-3; D not resolved. The CDR3 length is 13 residues. Germline values: CDR1 MNHNS, CDR2 SASEGT. Trimming shortened V by 0 bases and J by 4 bases, and 5 bases separated the two germline ends. CDR3: CASSEASPDTQYF. The CDR3, as DNA: TGTGCCAGCAGTGAAGCCTCCCCAGATACGCAGTATTTT.

This clone was observed once. This rearrangement joins TRBV15 to TRBJ2-2; TRBD2 is a possible D gene (6 bases). The CDR3 has 16 amino acids. Looked up from germline, CDR1 is LNHNV and CDR2 is YYDKDF (reference sequence). Trimming took 0 bases from V and 7 from J, leaving 15 bases between them. For the CDR3, the DNA is TGTGCCACCAGCAGAGATTACGGCCGGCGGGGCGGGGAGCTGTTTTTT. Translating gives CATSRDYGRRGGELFF.

The chain links TRBV28 to TRBJ2-7; a weak D match, TRBD1 (6 bases). Germline V lookup: CDR1 MDHEN, CDR2 SYDVKM. The CDR3 covers 16 residues. Deletions cut 10 bases from V and 1 base from J, with 23 bases between. CDR3 nucleotide sequence: TGTGCCACCATGCCGTCTGGACAGATGTCTTCCTACGAGCAGTACTTC. Translated, it gives CATMPSGQMSSYEQYF.

V and J are TRBV7-2 and TRBJ1-5; possible D gene TRBD1, 6 bases. Trimming took off 5 bases at V and 2 bases at J, with 13 bases between the two ends. Germline V gene sequence: CDR1 SGHTA, CDR2 FQGNSA. There are 15 residues in the CDR3. This CDR3 is CASSGGGAGNQPQHF. CDR3 nucleotides: TGTGCCAGCAGCGGAGGGGGGGCAGGCAATCAGCCCCAGCATTTT.

This chain uses TRBV15 with TRBJ2-7; TRBD1 is a possible D gene (6 bases). The CDR3 sequence is 14 residues long. CDR1 is LNHNV, CDR2 YYDKDF, per germline (reference sequence). Trimming pared 4 bases from V and 4 bases from J, leaving 14 bases between. The CDR3 region is CATSTHRDGYEQYF. The CDR3, as DNA: TGTGCCACCAGCACCCACAGGGACGGTTACGAGCAGTACTTC.

The genes are TRBV5-1 and TRBJ2-7, with TRBD2 identical over 10 bases. The ends lost 8 bases at V and 0 bases at J; junction bases unmatched: 8. CDR1 and CDR2 from the germline V gene are SGHRS and YFSETQ. There are 15 residues in the CDR3. CDR3 region: CASTSGVVSSYEQYF. The CDR3 DNA is TGCGCCAGTACTAGCGGGGTAGTGAGCTCCTACGAGCAGTACTTC.

The gene calls are TRBV5-1 and TRBJ1-6; tentative D call: TRBD1 (5 bases). Trimming stripped 2 bases from V and 9 bases from J, with 12 bases between. The CDR3 length is 14 residues. CDR1 is SGHRS, CDR2 YFSETQ, per germline. In nucleotides, the CDR3 is TGCGCCAGCAGCTTAAGAGGGGAGGGTTCACCCCTCCACTTT. It yields the protein CASSLRGEGSPLHF.

This chain joins TRBV7-9 and TRBJ2-5; 9 bases map to TRBD1. This CDR3 is 15 amino acids long. The germline CDR1 and CDR2 sequences are SEHNR and FQNEAQ (reference sequence). The V segment lost 3 bases and the J segment 2 bases; nucleotides outside the gene matches: 4. DNA of the CDR3: TGTGCCAGCAGCTTTGGGGACAGGGTGCAAGAGACCCAGTACTTC. It is translated as CASSFGDRVQETQYF.

The chain is built from TRBV24-1 and TRBJ1-2; a weak D match, TRBD1 (5 bases). CDR1 is KGHDR, CDR2 SFDVKD, per germline. Trimming removed 3 bases from V and 2 bases from J, with 9 bases in between. The CDR3 has 14 amino acids. Here the CDR3 reads CATSDPGRNYGYTF. The CDR3 bases are TGTGCCACCAGTGATCCAGGGCGGAACTATGGCTACACCTTC.

The chain has TRBV6-2 or TRBV6-3 and TRBJ1-2, with D possibly matching TRBD1 (6 bases). Germline V CDR1 and CDR2: MNHEY, SVGEGT. The V and J ends lost 2 bases and 2 bases respectively, with 9 bases between them. This CDR3 comprises 14 residues. In DNA, the CDR3 is TGTGCCAGCAGTTACGGGGGCGGCAACTATGGCTACACCTTC. Translated, it gives CASSYGGGNYGYTF.

This clone has a single count. This rearrangement joins TRBV3-1 (or the pseudogene TRBV3-2) to TRBJ1-2; no firm D call. V lost 0 bases to trimming and J lost 5 bases, with 7 bases between them. CDR3 length: 13 residues. Looked up from germline, CDR1 is LGHDT and CDR2 is YNNKEL (reference sequence). CDR3 sequence: CASSQERRYGYTF. The CDR3 bases are TGTGCCAGCAGCCAAGAAAGGAGATATGGCTACACCTTC.

The chain uses TRBV3-1 (or the pseudogene TRBV3-2) and TRBJ2-7; a possible D gene is TRBD2 (5 bases). V shed 1 base and J shed 3 bases, with 13 bases lying between them. The V gene's germline CDR1 is LGHDT and CDR2 YNNKEL (reference sequence). The CDR3 is 15 residues long. CDR3 in DNA: TGTGCCAGCAGCCAAGCCCCGGGAAGCTTCTACGAGCAGTACTTC. This codes for CASSQAPGSFYEQYF.

V is TRBV19 and J is TRBJ1-5; no definite D call. V was trimmed by 11 bases and J by 2 bases, leaving 16 bases between them. Germline V CDR1 and CDR2: LNHDA, SQIVND (reference sequence). The CDR3 contains 14 residues. CDR3 sequence: CASTGVSRNQPQHF. In DNA, the CDR3 is TGTGCCTCGACCGGGGTGTCGCGCAATCAGCCCCAGCATTTT.

The rearrangement uses TRBV23-1 and TRBJ2-1; TRBD1 matches 8 bases. TRBV23-1 qualifies as an ORF whose function is uncertain. V gave up 7 bases and J gave up 0 bases; unmatched junction bases: 8. The CDR3 extends over 16 amino acids. CDR3 in amino acids: CASIIQTGGSYNEQFF. The CDR3 bases are TGCGCCAGCATCATCCAAACAGGGGGCTCCTACAATGAGCAGTTCTTC.

The V and J genes are TRBV7-3 and TRBJ2-3, with D possibly TRBD2 on 6 matching bases. Per the germline V gene, CDR1 is SGHTA and CDR2 is FQGTGA. Trimming cost V 5 bases and J 2 bases, with 14 bases left between them. There are 15 residues in the CDR3. CDR3 sequence: CASSPFGSLTDTQYF. The CDR3 DNA reads TGTGCCAGCAGCCCATTCGGGAGCCTCACAGATACGCAGTATTTT.

The V call is TRBV7-9, the J call TRBJ1-2, with 7 bases matching TRBD1. CDR1 is SEHNR and CDR2 is FQNEAQ in the germline V gene (reference sequence). The CDR3 length is 12 residues. CDR3 sequence reads: CAGGTDHYGYTF. The CDR3, as DNA: TGTGCAGGCGGGACAGACCACTATGGCTACACCTTC.

This chain joins TRBV5-1 and TRBJ1-3; D ambiguous. From germline, CDR1 is SGHRS and CDR2 YFSETQ. This CDR3 comprises 16 residues. V shed 0 bases and J shed 0 bases, with 10 bases lying between them. In DNA form, the CDR3 reads TGCGCCAGCAGCTTGGGAGAGATCCGCTCTGGAAACACCATATATTTT. It is translated as CASSLGEIRSGNTIYF.

This clone was observed a few times. The chain joins TRBV28 to TRBJ1-6; D not certain. Germline V gene data show CDR1 as MDHEN and CDR2 as SYDVKM. Trimming cost V 8 bases and J 1 base, with 21 bases left between them. The CDR3 contains 18 residues. CDR3 sequence (DNA): TGTGCCAGCCTTGGACGGATATATGGGAGGTCCTATAATTCACCCCTCCACTTT. Its translation is CASLGRIYGRSYNSPLHF. The full variable domain, its missing parts supplied by reference TRBV28 and TRBJ1-6, is DVKVTQSSRYLVKRTGEKVFLECVQDMDHENMFWYRQDPGLGLRLIYFSYDVKMKEKGDIPEGYSVSREKKERFSLILESASTNQTSMYLCASLGRIYGRSYNSPLHFGNGTRLTVT.

The chain combines TRBV3-1 (or the pseudogene TRBV3-2) with TRBJ1-5, with D possibly being TRBD1 (6 bases). The V gene's germline CDR1 is LGHDT and CDR2 YNNKEL (reference sequence). The CDR3 is 14 amino acids. Deletions cut 5 bases from V and 2 bases from J, with 10 bases between. For the CDR3, the DNA is TGTGCCAGCAGCTTGACAGGACGCAATCAGCCCCAGCATTTT. This encodes CASSLTGRNQPQHF.

The gene calls are TRBV28 and TRBJ1-4; TRBD1 might be the D (6 bases). The germline gives CDR1 MDHEN, CDR2 SYDVKM. The CDR3 spans 15 residues. V was shortened by 2 bases and J by 0 bases, with 7 bases between the two germline ends. CDR3 in DNA: TGTGCCAGCAGTTTAGAGGGGGCAACTAATGAAAAACTGTTTTTT. As protein: CASSLEGATNEKLFF.